What follows are 10 T cell receptor beta chains derived from one specimen sequenced in a study of post-analysis software for immune sequencing data. Study conclusions and caveats: A few TRBV segments (TRBV5-6, TRBV5-1 and TRBV20-1 among them) occurred more frequently in patients than in controls.

Presence of unique molecular identifiers characterized the TCR beta cDNA libraries. In TCRdb, the PCR reads were re-called with MiXCR into one record per CDR3 protein. This sample has hundreds of thousands of distinct CDR3 sequences, with 36% found just once. Their antigen targets remain unknown. Sequenced sample: blood. These receptors were collected from a girl between 5 and 17 years old with multiple sclerosis.

The V and J genes are TRBV20-1 and TRBJ2-4; the D gene is possibly TRBD2 (6 bases). Germline CDR1 reads DFQATT; CDR2 reads SNEGSKA (reference sequence). The V end lost 2 bases, the J end lost 3 bases, and 11 bases lay between the germline ends. The CDR3 is 14 amino acids. This CDR3 is CSARRRGGKNIQYF. Here the CDR3 DNA reads TGCAGTGCTAGACGGCGGGGAGGCAAAAACATTCAGTACTTC.

The V call is TRBV13, the J call TRBJ2-3; D remains unclear. The ends were cut back, 2 bases at V and 2 bases at J, with 8 bases in the middle. This CDR3 contains 14 residues. CDR1 and CDR2 (germline): PRHDT, FYEKMQ (reference sequence). The CDR3 protein is CASSLYGNTDTQYF. DNA for the CDR3: TGTGCCAGCAGCTTATATGGAAACACAGATACGCAGTATTTT.

This clonotype was seen more than once but under ten times. The chain recombines TRBV5-1 with TRBJ2-3; 9 nucleotides line up with TRBD1. With V trimmed by 0 bases and J by 5 bases, 4 bases remained unmatched. This CDR3 contains 15 residues. Germline CDR1 reads SGHRS; CDR2 reads YFSETQ. CDR3 sequence reads: CASSLVTGGKDTQYF. DNA for the CDR3: TGCGCCAGCAGCTTGGTAACAGGGGGCAAAGATACGCAGTATTTT.

In this sample, this clonotype turned up many times. The chain joins TRBV28 to TRBJ1-1; D is ambiguous. Germline CDR1 and CDR2: MDHEN and SYDVKM. The CDR3 is made up of 13 amino acids. Trimming stripped 7 bases from V and 1 base from J, with 10 bases between. CDR3: CASNNPSNTEAFF. CDR3 DNA sequence: TGTGCCAGCAATAATCCCTCGAACACTGAAGCTTTCTTT.

The table lists this clonotype with many counts. V is TRBV20-1 and J is TRBJ1-2, with TRBD1 matching 7 bases. This CDR3 comprises 14 residues. The germline CDR1 and CDR2 sequences are DFQATT and SNEGSKA (reference sequence). Losses at the gene ends were 4 bases for V and 5 bases for J; bases not matched to a gene: 10. This CDR3 is CSATSPAGGYGYTF. CDR3 in DNA: TGCAGTGCTACAAGCCCGGCAGGGGGTTATGGCTACACCTTC.

The chain is built from TRBV27 and TRBJ2-3; D might be TRBD1 or TRBD2, each matching 5 bases. Germline CDR1 is MNHEY and CDR2 is SMNVEV (reference sequence). V was shortened by 5 bases and J by 7 bases, with 16 bases between the two germline ends. CDR3 length: 14 residues. The CDR3 DNA reads TGTGCCAGCAGTGGGGGACGGCCGGGAAATACGCAGTATTTT. This sequence encodes CASSGGRPGNTQYF.

The V and J genes are TRBV15 and TRBJ2-5; TRBD1 or TRBD2 may be the D gene (5 bases each). V gave up 1 base and J gave up 4 bases, with 10 bases separating them. There are 14 residues in the CDR3. From germline, CDR1 is LNHNV and CDR2 YYDKDF (reference sequence). The CDR3 DNA reads as TGTGCCACCAGCAGAGCGCCGGGGCCAGAGACCCAGTACTTC. It encodes CATSRAPGPETQYF.

The chain recombines TRBV11-2 with TRBJ2-2, with D possibly matching TRBD2 (6 bases). Between the trimmed V and J ends, which lost 5 bases and 5 bases, there was a span of 24 bases. Germline V gene sequence: CDR1 SGHAT, CDR2 FQNNGV. This CDR3 is 18 amino acids long. The chain's CDR3 is CASSPRSGPASGTGELFF. The DNA of the CDR3 is TGTGCCAGCAGCCCACGTAGCGGTCCTGCCTCGGGTACCGGGGAGCTGTTTTTT.

This clonotype was counted only a few times. The J gene is TRBJ2-5, the V gene TRBV6-5, with 9 bases matching TRBD2. The CDR3 sequence is 15 residues long. V shed 8 bases and J 4 bases; nucleotides not matched to a gene: 11. Germline values: CDR1 MNHEY, CDR2 SVGAGI. The CDR3 here is CASYSLAGAGETQYF. The CDR3 bases are TGTGCCAGCTATTCCTTAGCGGGAGCGGGAGAGACCCAGTACTTC.

This clonotype was seen only a few times. The rearrangement joins TRBV6-5 to TRBJ2-5; TRBD1 matches at 8 bases. The DNA end lines up better with TRBJ2-7; the J call may be wrong. Germline CDR1 is MNHEY and CDR2 is SVGAGI. The CDR3 is 13 amino acids. In DNA, the CDR3 is TGTGCCAGCAGTTCCACAGGGGGGTACGAGCAGTACTTC. Translation gives CASSSTGGYEQYF.